This T cell receptor (beta chain) was captured in a study of T cells in Graves' hyperthyroidism and ophthalmopathy. In its sample, this clonotype was seen many times. RNA transcripts provided the source from which TCR beta CDR3 regions were amplified. When the TCR CDR3 underwent first-round RT-PCR, the HTBI primer set was used. A single record per CDR3 protein comes from TCRdb applying MiXCR to the multiplex PCR reads. The table records fewer than 650,000 distinct CDR3 sequences, 11% to 15% of them present only once. The CDR3 is 15 amino acids. V lost 1 base and J lost 1, with 14 bases in between. CDR1 and CDR2 (germline): DFQATT, SNEGSKA (reference sequence).

V gene TRBV20-1 combines with J gene TRBJ2-7; maybe TRBD2 (6 bases). This TCR came from a woman between 35 and 50 years old with Graves' hyperthyroidism. Sequencing was performed on blood. CDR3 sequence reads: CSARANRDLSYEQYF. DNA of the CDR3: TGCAGTGCTAGAGCGAACCGGGACTTGTCCTACGAGCAGTACTTC.